This T cell receptor beta chain was recovered during a study of cytotoxic CD8 clonotypes in ibrutinib-treated CLL. Study-wide context: Outcomes included 24 partial and 2 complete responses; after median around 65 months, 14 stayed remitted and about 12 progressed. The study, taken as a whole, reports: At ibrutinib response, clonality increased, and at progression it declined back toward baseline.

Generated by immunoSEQ multiplex PCR, the TCRdb table keeps only in-frame clones and is missing some. The sample consists of 200,000 or so clones, 75% to 85% of them appearing once. Regarding this clone: As yet, its antigen is unknown.

V lost 3 bases and J lost 9, with 22 bases in between. The germline CDR1 and CDR2 sequences are SGHNT and YYREEE (reference sequence). The CDR3 runs to 16 residues. The clonotype comes from a human donor with chronic lymphocytic leukemia. This chain connects TRBV5-4 to TRBJ2-1; TRBD1 or TRBD2 may be the D gene (7 bases each). Sequences were derived from PBMCs, sampled after 12 months of ibrutinib treatment. In DNA, the CDR3 is TGTGCCAGCAGCTATCCCAGGGGGGAGGGTCGTGGTGAGCAGTTCTTC. Translating gives CASSYPRGEGRGEQFF.